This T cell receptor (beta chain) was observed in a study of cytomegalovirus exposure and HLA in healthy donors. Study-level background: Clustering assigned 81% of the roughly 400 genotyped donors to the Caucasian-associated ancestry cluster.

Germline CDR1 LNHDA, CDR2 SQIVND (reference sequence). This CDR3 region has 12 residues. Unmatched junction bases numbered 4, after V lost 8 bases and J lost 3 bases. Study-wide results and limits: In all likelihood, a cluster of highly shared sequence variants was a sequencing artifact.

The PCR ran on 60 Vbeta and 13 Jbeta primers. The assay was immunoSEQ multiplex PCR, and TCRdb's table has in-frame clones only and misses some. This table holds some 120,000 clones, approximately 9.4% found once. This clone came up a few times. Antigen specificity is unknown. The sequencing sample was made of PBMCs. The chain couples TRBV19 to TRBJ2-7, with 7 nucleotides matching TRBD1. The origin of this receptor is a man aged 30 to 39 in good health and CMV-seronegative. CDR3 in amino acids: CASQGTVYEQYF. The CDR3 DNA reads TGTGCCAGTCAAGGGACAGTCTACGAGCAGTACTTC. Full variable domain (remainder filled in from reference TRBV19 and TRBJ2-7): DGGITQSPKYLFRKEGQNVTLSCEQNLNHDAMYWYRQDPGQGLRLIYYSQIVNDFQKGDIAEGYSVSREKKESFPLTVTSAQKNPTAFYLCASQGTVYEQYFGPGTRLTVT.